Here is one T cell receptor beta chain with its context. Its target is unknown. This specimen comes from a study of T cell responses to AZD1222 COVID-19 vaccine. The V gene lost 2 bases and the J gene lost 4 bases, with 9 bases spanning the gap. Germline V gives CDR1 SNHLY, CDR2 FYNNEI. The CDR3 extends over 14 amino acids. Analyses pooled second doses at about 4 or about 12 weeks. Generated by immunoSEQ multiplex PCR, the TCRdb table keeps only in-frame clones and is missing some. The sample records fewer than 140,000 clones, 90% being singletons. Study outcomes and limitations: Mostly white British, mostly female donors; authors suggested clonal diversity may be underestimated. The breadth and depth of Spike-specific TCRs increased once two AZD1222 doses had been given. AZD1222 recipients seropositive at baseline numbered only six or seven.

The chain has TRBV2 and TRBJ1-5, with unresolved D. The sequences come from peripheral blood, collected 28 days after the second AZD1222 dose. This TCR was sampled from an adult who received the AZD1222 COVID-19 vaccine. The CDR3 DNA sequence: TGTGCCAGCAGTGAAAGGGATAGAAATCAGCCCCAGCATTTT. This codes for CASSERDRNQPQHF.